Listed below are T cell receptor beta chains from one sample, sequenced in a study of OX40 agonist ivuxolimab in advanced cancers. The assay was immunoSEQ multiplex PCR, and TCRdb's table has in-frame clones only and misses some. The table shows tens of thousands of clones, with 75% to 90% occurring only once. The sequences come from CD4+ or CD8+ T cells sorted from blood, collected in a trial of the OX40 agonist ivuxolimab. These TCRs come from an adult with an advanced solid tumor such as melanoma, head and neck, liver or kidney cancer. The CDR3 runs from the conserved cysteine through the conserved F or W. A D gene is named only where the DNA matches it firmly. Clone size, where shown, is once, few, many, or a class for clones that have expanded.

TRBJ2-1 | TRBV27 | . | . | CASSSLYNEQFF | TGTGCCAGCAGTTCCCTCTACAATGAGCAGTTCTTC
TRBJ2-7 | TRBV20-1 | once | TRBD2 | CSAREAGEEYF | TGCAGTGCTAGAGAAGCGGGAGAGGAGTACTTC
TRBJ1-3 | TRBV10-1 | . | . | CASDPGDGNTIYF | TGCGCCAGCGATCCAGGGGACGGAAACACCATATATTTT
TRBJ1-2 | TRBV5-1 | . | . | CASSQDRNYGYTF | TGCGCCAGCAGCCAAGACAGGAACTATGGCTACACCTTC
TRBJ1-1 | TRBV5-1 | . | . | CASSLGNAEAFF | TGCGCCAGCAGCCTAGGGAACGCTGAAGCTTTCTTT
TRBJ2-7 | TRBV5-5 | . | . | CASSLSGALAYEQYF | TGTGCCAGCAGCTTGTCCGGGGCCCTTGCCTACGAGCAGTACTTC
TRBJ2-7 | TRBV19 | . | TRBD2 | CASSTQTSGRPYEQYF | TGTGCCAGTAGTACTCAGACTAGCGGGAGACCCTACGAGCAGTACTTC
TRBJ2-7 | TRBV7-3 | once | TRBD2 | CASSLNGGSGGEQYF | TGTGCCAGCAGCTTAAATGGCGGGAGCGGGGGAGAGCAGTACTTC
TRBJ2-7 | TRBV5-6 | . | TRBD1 | CASSYGQGIVAYEQYF | TGTGCCAGCAGCTACGGACAGGGGATAGTGGCCTACGAGCAGTACTTC
TRBJ2-7 | TRBV28 | . | TRBD1 | CASSLTGTGAAEYF | TGTGCCAGCAGTCTGACCGGGACAGGGGCTGCGGAGTACTTC
TRBJ2-2 | TRBV30 | . | . | CAWSVGWAGELFF | TGTGCCTGGAGTGTAGGGTGGGCCGGGGAGCTGTTTTTT
TRBJ1-2 | TRBV5-1 | . | TRBD1 | CASRGEQGAPPNYGYTF | TGCGCCAGCAGGGGGGAACAGGGGGCGCCTCCTAACTATGGCTACACCTTC
TRBJ2-1 | TRBV7-9 | . | . | CASSPPTVGSYNEQFF | TGTGCCAGCAGCCCCCCAACAGTTGGGTCTTACAATGAGCAGTTCTTC
TRBJ1-2 | TRBV9 | . | . | CASSRRAGYGYTF | TGTGCCAGCAGCCGCAGGGCAGGCTATGGCTACACCTTC
TRBJ1-4 | TRBV5-6 | . | . | CASSLLVREKLFF | TGTGCCAGCAGCTTGTTGGTTCGGGAAAAACTGTTTTTT
TRBJ2-1 | TRBV2 | . | TRBD1 | CASRRQGNEQFF | TGTGCCAGCAGGCGACAGGGCAATGAGCAGTTCTTC
TRBJ1-5 | TRBV27 | . | TRBD1 | CASSPGTGPKQPQHF | TGTGCCAGCAGTCCCGGGACAGGGCCGAAGCAGCCCCAGCATTTT
TRBJ2-3 | TRBV9 | once | . | CASSVASDTQYF | TGTGCCAGCAGCGTAGCTAGCGATACGCAGTATTTT
TRBJ1-2 | TRBV27 | . | . | CASSPPGADYGYTF | TGTGCCAGCAGTCCCCCGGGGGCGGACTATGGCTACACCTTC
TRBJ1-5 | TRBV30 | . | . | CAWSVSWDLDQPQHF | TGTGCCTGGAGTGTAAGCTGGGACCTTGACCAGCCCCAGCATTTT
TRBJ2-1 | TRBV19 | . | . | CASRPVMTYNEQFF | TGTGCCAGCCGTCCCGTGATGACCTACAATGAGCAGTTCTTC
TRBJ2-1 | TRBV30 | . | . | CAWSVGARANNEQFF | TGTGCCTGGAGTGTAGGAGCAAGGGCTAACAATGAGCAGTTCTTC